This TCR beta chain was sequenced during a study of blood T cell repertoires in COVID-19. The table came from immunoSEQ multiplex PCR; TCRdb's copy has only in-frame clones and leaves some out. The sample yields around 150,000 clones, about 86% seen once. The CDR3 has 13 amino acids. Germline assignment: CDR1 LNHDA and CDR2 SQIVND (reference sequence). Trimming took 3 bases from V and 4 from J, leaving 10 bases between them. This chain uses TRBV19 with TRBJ2-7; TRBD1 might be the D (6 bases). The receptor was isolated from a woman in her sixties or seventies with active or convalescent COVID-19. Input material: peripheral blood. DNA for the CDR3: TGTGCCAGTAGTATCTACACAGGGTACGAGCAGTACTTC. Residues: CASSIYTGYEQYF. The entire variable domain, with the rest obtained from reference TRBV19 and TRBJ2-7, is as follows: DGGITQSPKYLFRKEGQNVTLSCEQNLNHDAMYWYRQDPGQGLRLIYYSQIVNDFQKGDIAEGYSVSREKKESFPLTVTSAQKNPTAFYLCASSIYTGYEQYFGPGTRLTVT.